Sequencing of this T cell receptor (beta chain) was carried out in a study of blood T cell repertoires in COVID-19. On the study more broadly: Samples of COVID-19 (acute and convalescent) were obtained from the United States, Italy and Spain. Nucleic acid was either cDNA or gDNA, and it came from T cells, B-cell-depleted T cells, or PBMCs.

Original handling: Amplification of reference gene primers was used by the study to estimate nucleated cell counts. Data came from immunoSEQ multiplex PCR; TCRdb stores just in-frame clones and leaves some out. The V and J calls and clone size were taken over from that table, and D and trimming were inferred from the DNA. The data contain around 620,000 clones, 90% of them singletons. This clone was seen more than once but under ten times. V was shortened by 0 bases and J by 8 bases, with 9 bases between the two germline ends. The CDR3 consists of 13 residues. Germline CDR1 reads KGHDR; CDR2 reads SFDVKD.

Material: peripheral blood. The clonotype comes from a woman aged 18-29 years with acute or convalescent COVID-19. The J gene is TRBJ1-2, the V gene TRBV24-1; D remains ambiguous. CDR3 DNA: TGTGCCACCAGTGATTTGGAGGGAAAGGGCTACACCTTC. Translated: CATSDLEGKGYTF.